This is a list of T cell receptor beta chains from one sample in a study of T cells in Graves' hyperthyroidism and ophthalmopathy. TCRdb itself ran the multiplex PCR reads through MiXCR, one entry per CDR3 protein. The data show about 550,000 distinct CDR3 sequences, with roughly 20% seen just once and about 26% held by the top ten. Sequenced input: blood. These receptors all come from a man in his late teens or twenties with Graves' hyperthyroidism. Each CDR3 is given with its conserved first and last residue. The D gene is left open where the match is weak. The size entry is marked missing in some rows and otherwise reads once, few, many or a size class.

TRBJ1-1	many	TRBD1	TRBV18	CASSLTGTAEAFF	TGTGCCAGCTCACTAACCGGGACAGCCGAAGCTTTCTTT
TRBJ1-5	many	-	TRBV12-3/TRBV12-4	CASSLRPPGAGQPQHF	TGTGCCAGCAGTTTAAGGCCTCCGGGGGCGGGTCAGCCCCAGCATTTT
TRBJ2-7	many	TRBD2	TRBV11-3	CASEKLAGGYSNRHYEQYF	TGTGCCAGCGAGAAGCTAGCGGGGGGCTACTCGAACCGACACTACGAGCAGTACTTC
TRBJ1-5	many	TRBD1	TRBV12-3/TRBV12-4	CASSPQGGRNQPQHF	TGTGCCAGCAGCCCCCAGGGGGGGCGGAATCAGCCCCAGCATTTT
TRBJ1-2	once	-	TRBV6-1	CASSERGLNGYTF	TGTGCCAGCAGTGAACGGGGGTTGAATGGCTACACCTTC
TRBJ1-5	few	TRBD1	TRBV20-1	CSARGTGGVYQPQHF	TGCAGTGCCCGCGGGACAGGGGGCGTCTATCAGCCCCAGCATTTT
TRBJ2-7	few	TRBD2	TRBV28	CASSLTSGGEEQYF	TGTGCCAGCAGTTTGACTAGCGGGGGCGAAGAGCAGTACTTC
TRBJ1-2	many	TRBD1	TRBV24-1	CATSSPVSQGARSGPNYGYTF	TGTGCCACCAGTAGCCCGGTCTCGCAGGGGGCCAGGTCGGGTCCTAACTATGGCTACACCTTC
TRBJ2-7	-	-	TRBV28	CASSGGSDEQYF	TGTGCCAGCAGTGGGGGTTCGGACGAGCAGTACTTC
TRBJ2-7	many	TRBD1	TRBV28	CASSLSGTGGSEQYF	TGTGCCAGCAGTTTATCAGGGACAGGGGGGAGCGAGCAGTACTTC
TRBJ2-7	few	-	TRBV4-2	CASSRDAVSDEQYF	TGTGCCAGCAGCCGGGATGCGGTTAGCGACGAGCAGTACTTC
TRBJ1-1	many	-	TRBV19	CASSASGSGTEAFF	TGTGCCAGTAGTGCGTCGGGATCGGGTACTGAAGCTTTCTTT
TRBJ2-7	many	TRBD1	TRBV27	CASSLLGQGALEQYF	TGTGCTAGCAGCCTATTGGGACAGGGGGCCCTCGAGCAGTACTTC
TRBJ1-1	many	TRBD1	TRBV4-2	CASSQGTGGLTEAFF	TGTGCCAGCAGCCAGGGGACAGGGGGCTTGACTGAAGCTTTCTTT
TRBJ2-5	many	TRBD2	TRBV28	CASSSSWGGETQYF	TGTGCCAGCAGCTCTTCGTGGGGGGGAGAGACCCAGTACTTC
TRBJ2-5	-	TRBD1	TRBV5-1	CASSLVEGAWQETQYF	TGCGCCAGCAGCTTGGTTGAGGGGGCGTGGCAAGAGACCCAGTACTTC
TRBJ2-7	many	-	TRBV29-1	CSVAGPREQYF	TGCAGCGTTGCGGGGCCTCGGGAGCAGTACTTC
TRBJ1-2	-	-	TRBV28	CASSLGPVNYGYTF	TGTGCCAGCAGTCTGGGGCCGGTGAACTATGGCTACACCTTC
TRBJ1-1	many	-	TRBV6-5	CASSYDGGRTEAFF	TGTGCCAGCAGTTACGATGGAGGGAGAACTGAAGCTTTCTTT
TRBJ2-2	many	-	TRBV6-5	CASSYSAAGTTTGELFF	TGTGCCAGCAGTTACTCGGCGGCGGGAACTACTACCGGGGAGCTGTTTTTT
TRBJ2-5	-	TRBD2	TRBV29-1	CSVVGLAGAQTQYF	TGCAGCGTTGTCGGACTAGCGGGGGCCCAGACCCAGTACTTC
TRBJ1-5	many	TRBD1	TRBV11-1	CASSPDGDRGPYQPQHF	TGTGCCAGCAGCCCGGACGGGGACAGGGGCCCCTATCAGCCCCAGCATTTT
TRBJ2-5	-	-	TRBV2	CASSDEALGSAIQETQYF	TGTGCCAGCAGTGACGAGGCCCTAGGCTCCGCGATTCAAGAGACCCAGTACTTC
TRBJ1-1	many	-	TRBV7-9	CASSPPGGVEAFF	TGTGCCAGCAGTCCTCCCGGGGGAGTTGAAGCTTTCTTT
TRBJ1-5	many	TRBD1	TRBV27	CASSLRGQGQPQHF	TGTGCCAGCAGTTTAAGGGGACAGGGTCAGCCCCAGCATTTT
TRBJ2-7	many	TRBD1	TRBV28	CASSFFGQGYEQYF	TGTGCCAGCAGTTTTTTTGGACAGGGTTACGAGCAGTACTTC
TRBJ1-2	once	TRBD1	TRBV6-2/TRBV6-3	CASSSTDRANYTF	TGTGCCAGCAGTTCCACGGACAGGGCTAACTACACCTTC
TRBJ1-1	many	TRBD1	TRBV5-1	CASSLGFGTVTEAFF	TGCGCCAGCAGCTTGGGGTTCGGGACAGTAACTGAAGCTTTCTTT
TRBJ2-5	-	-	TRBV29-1	CSVVRGIETQYF	TGCAGCGTTGTGAGGGGTATAGAGACCCAGTACTTC
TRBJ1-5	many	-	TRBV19	CASSTRTGNQPQHF	TGTGCCAGTAGTACGAGGACTGGCAATCAGCCCCAGCATTTT
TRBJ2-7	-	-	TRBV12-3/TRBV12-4	CASSTRDSPPYEQYF	TGTGCCAGCAGCACCCGGGACTCCCCACCCTACGAGCAGTACTTC
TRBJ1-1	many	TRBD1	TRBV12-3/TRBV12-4	CAGGQTGKNTEAFF	TGTGCCGGGGGTCAGACAGGGAAGAACACTGAAGCTTTCTTT
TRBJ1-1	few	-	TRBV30	CAWSVAGGGTEAFF	TGTGCCTGGAGTGTTGCCGGGGGTGGCACTGAAGCTTTCTTT
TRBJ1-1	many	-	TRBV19	CASSIQPSMNTEAFF	TGTGCCAGTAGTATACAACCCTCGATGAACACTGAAGCTTTCTTT
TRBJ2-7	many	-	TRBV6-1	CASSPTRGSSYEQYF	TGTGCCAGCAGCCCCACGAGGGGGAGCTCCTACGAGCAGTACTTC
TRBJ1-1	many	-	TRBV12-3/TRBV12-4	CASSRGGGGTEAFF	TGTGCCAGCAGTCGTGGGGGCGGGGGCACTGAAGCTTTCTTT
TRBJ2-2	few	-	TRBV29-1	CSGSNTGELFF	TGCAGCGGCAGCAACACCGGGGAGCTGTTTTTT
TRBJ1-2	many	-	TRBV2	CASGGGGNYGYTF	TGTGCCAGCGGCGGAGGGGGTAACTATGGCTACACCTTC
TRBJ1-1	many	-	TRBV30	CAWNPRGDAEAFF	TGTGCCTGGAACCCGCGGGGGGACGCTGAAGCTTTCTTT
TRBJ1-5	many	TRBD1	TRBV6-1	CASTGTGLSNQPQHF	TGTGCCAGCACCGGGACAGGGCTTAGCAATCAGCCCCAGCATTTT
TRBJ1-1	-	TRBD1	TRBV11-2	CASSFPKKPGGGTNTEAFF	TGTGCCAGCAGCTTCCCAAAGAAACCAGGGGGTGGAACGAACACTGAAGCTTTCTTT
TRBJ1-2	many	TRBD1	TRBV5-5	CASSAGTASMTF	TGTGCCAGCAGCGCCGGGACAGCTAGCATGACCTTC
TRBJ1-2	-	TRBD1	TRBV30	CAWSVGTVYGYTF	TGTGCCTGGAGTGTAGGGACAGTCTATGGCTACACCTTC